This entry concerns a single T cell receptor (beta chain). Its specificity is not known. Germline lookup yields CDR1 MNHEY and CDR2 SMNVEV (reference sequence). The ends lost 7 bases at V and 8 bases at J; junction bases unmatched: 8. The CDR3 loop spans 13 amino acids. Using immunoSEQ multiplex PCR, the repertoire was profiled, and TCRdb retains in-frame clones only, with some absent. The table shows some 2,000 clones, with over 80% occurring only once. This specimen belongs to a study of immune cell composition in non-small cell lung cancer. Study outcomes and limitations: It was not proven that tumour-reactive clones equal dominant tumour-associated clones. Overall clonality, unlike maximal tumour-associated clone frequency, did not predict TIL reactivity. Tumour-associated clones >0.5% occurred in 25% to 40% of adenocarcinomas, 75% of squamous.

Normal lung was taken at the farthest possible site, at least 3 cm from tumour. Template was genomic DNA from frozen, unsorted single-cell suspensions. This sequence originates from a human donor with non-small cell lung cancer. The sequenced sample consisted of non-adjacent lung tissue. The chain links TRBV27 to TRBJ2-1, with TRBD2 matching 7 bases. The CDR3 is CASTLSGGDEQFF. Written as DNA, the CDR3 is TGTGCCAGCACCCTCTCGGGAGGCGATGAGCAGTTCTTC.